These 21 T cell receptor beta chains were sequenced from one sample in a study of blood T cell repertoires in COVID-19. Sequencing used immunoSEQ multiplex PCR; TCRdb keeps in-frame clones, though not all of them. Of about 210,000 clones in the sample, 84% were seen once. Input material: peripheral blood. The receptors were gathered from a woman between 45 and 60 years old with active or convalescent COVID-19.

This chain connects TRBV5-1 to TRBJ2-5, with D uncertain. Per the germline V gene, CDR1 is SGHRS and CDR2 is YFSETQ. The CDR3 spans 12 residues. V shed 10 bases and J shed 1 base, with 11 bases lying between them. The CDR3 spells CASSQAQETQYF. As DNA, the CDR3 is TGCGCCTCTTCCCAGGCCCAAGAGACCCAGTACTTC.

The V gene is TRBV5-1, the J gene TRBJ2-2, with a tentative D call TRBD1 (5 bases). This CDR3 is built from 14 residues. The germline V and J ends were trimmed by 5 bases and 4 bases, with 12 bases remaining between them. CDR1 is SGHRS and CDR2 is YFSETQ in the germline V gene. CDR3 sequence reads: CASRFQGGTGELFF. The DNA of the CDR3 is TGCGCCAGCAGATTCCAGGGCGGCACCGGGGAGCTGTTTTTT.

DNA of the CDR3: TGTGCCAGCATCCGGGACAGGGGACCATATCAGTCCTACGAGCAGTACTTC. It encodes CASIRDRGPYQSYEQYF. V usage is TRBV2 and J usage is TRBJ2-7, with 10 bases fitting TRBD1. J lost 1 base, V lost 7 bases, and 13 bases had no gene match. The CDR3 has 17 residues. Germline lookup yields CDR1 SNHLY and CDR2 FYNNEI. The whole variable domain, remainder taken from reference TRBV2 and TRBJ2-7, is EPEVTQTPSHQVTQMGQEVILRCVPISNHLYFYWYRQILGQKVEFLVSFYNNEISEKSEIFDDQFSVERPDGSNFTLKIRSTKLEDSAMYFCASIRDRGPYQSYEQYFGPGTRLTVT.

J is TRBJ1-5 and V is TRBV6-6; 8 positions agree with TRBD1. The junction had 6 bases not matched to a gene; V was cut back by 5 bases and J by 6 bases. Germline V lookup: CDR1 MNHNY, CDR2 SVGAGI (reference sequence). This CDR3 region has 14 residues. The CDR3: CASSQTGVSQPQHF. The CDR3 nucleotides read TGTGCCAGCAGTCAGACAGGGGTGAGTCAGCCCCAGCATTTT.

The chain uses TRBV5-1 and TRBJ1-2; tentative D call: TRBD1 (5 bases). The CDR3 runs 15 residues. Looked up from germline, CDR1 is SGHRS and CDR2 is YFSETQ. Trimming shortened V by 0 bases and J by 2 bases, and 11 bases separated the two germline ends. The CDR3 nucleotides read TGCGCCAGCAGCTTGGAAGGGGCGAGGAACTATGGCTACACCTTC. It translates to CASSLEGARNYGYTF.

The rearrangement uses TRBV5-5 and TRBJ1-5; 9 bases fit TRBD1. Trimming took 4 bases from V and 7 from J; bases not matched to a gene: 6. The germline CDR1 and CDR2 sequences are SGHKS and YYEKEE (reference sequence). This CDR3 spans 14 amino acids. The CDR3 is CASSPGDRDQPQHF. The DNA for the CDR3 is TGTGCCAGCAGCCCAGGGGACAGGGACCAGCCCCAGCATTTT. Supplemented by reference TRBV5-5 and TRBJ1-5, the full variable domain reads DAGVTQSPTHLIKTRGQQVTLRCSPISGHKSVSWYQQVLGQGPQFIFQYYEKEERGRGNFPDRFSARQFPNYSSELNVNALLLGDSALYLCASSPGDRDQPQHFGDGTRLSIL.

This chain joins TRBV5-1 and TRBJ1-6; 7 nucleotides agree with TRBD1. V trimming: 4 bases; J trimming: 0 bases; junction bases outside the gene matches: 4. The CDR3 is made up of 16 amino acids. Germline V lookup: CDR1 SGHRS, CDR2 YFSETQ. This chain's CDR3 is CASSRDSSSYNSPLHF. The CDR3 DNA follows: TGCGCCAGCAGCCGGGACAGCAGCTCCTATAATTCACCCCTCCACTTT. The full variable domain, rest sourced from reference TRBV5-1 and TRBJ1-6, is KAGVTQTPRYLIKTRGQQVTLSCSPISGHRSVSWYQQTPGQGLQFLFEYFSETQRNKGNFPGRFSGRQFSNSRSEMNVSTLELGDSALYLCASSRDSSSYNSPLHFGNGTRLTVT.

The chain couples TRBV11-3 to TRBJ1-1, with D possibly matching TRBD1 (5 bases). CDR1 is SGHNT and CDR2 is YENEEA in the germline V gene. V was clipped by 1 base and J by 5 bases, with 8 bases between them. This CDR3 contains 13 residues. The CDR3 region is CASSLVGATEAFF. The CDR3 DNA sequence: TGTGCCAGCAGCTTAGTAGGGGCTACTGAAGCTTTCTTT.

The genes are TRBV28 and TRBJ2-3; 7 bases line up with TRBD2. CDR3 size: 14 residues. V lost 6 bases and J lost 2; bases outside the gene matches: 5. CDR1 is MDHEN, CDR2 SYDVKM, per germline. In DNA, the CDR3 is TGTGCCAGCAGATCTAGCGGAGACACAGATACGCAGTATTTT. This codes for CASRSSGDTDTQYF.

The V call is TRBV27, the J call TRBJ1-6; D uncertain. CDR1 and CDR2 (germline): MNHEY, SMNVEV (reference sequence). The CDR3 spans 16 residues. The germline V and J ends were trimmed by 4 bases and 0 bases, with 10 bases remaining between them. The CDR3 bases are TGTGCCAGCAGTTCTTCATCGAGCTCCTATAATTCACCCCTCCACTTT. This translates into CASSSSSSSYNSPLHF.

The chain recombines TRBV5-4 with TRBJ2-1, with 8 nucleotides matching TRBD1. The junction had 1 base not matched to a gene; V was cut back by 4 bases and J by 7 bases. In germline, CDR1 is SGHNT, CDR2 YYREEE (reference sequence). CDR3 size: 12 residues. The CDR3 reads CASSRDRNEQFF. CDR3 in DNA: TGTGCCAGCAGCCGGGACAGGAATGAGCAGTTCTTC.

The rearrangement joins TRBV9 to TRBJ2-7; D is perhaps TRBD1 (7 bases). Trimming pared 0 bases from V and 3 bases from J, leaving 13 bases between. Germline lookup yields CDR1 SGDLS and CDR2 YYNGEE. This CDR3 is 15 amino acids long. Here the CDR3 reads CASSVAAGGSYEQYF. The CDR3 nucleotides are TGTGCCAGCAGCGTAGCGGCAGGGGGGAGCTACGAGCAGTACTTC.

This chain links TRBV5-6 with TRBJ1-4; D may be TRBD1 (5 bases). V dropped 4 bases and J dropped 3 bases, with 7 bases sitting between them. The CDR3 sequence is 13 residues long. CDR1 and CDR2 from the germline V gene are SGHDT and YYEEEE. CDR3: CASSQGSNEKLFF. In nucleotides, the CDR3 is TGTGCCAGCAGCCAGGGATCTAATGAAAAACTGTTTTTT. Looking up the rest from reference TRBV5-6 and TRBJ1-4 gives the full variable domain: DAGVTQSPTHLIKTRGQQVTLRCSPKSGHDTVSWYQQALGQGPQFIFQYYEEEERQRGNFPDRFSGHQFPNYSSELNVNALLLGDSALYLCASSQGSNEKLFFGSGTQLSVL.

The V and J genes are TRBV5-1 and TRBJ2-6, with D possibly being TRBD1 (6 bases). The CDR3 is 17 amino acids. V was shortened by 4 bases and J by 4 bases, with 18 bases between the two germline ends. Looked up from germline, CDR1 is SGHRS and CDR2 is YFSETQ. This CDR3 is CASSDQPTGWGANVLTF. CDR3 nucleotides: TGCGCCAGCAGCGATCAACCCACAGGGTGGGGGGCCAACGTCCTGACTTTC.

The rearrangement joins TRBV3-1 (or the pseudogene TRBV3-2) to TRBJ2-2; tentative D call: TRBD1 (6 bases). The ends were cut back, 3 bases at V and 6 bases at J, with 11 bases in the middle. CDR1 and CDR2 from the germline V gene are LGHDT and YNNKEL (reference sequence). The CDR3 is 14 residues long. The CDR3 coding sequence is TGTGCCAGCAGCCACACAGGGTCCCCCGGGGAGCTGTTTTTT. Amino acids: CASSHTGSPGELFF.

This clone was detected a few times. As DNA, the CDR3 is TGTGCCAGCTCCTTGACAGGGACCGACGAGCAGTACTTC. Translating it yields CASSLTGTDEQYF. This chain uses TRBV5-6 with TRBJ2-7; 7 nucleotides match TRBD1. CDR1 is SGHDT and CDR2 is YYEEEE in the germline V gene. The V gene end was trimmed by 7 bases and the J gene end by 5 bases; junction bases not matched to a gene: 9. The CDR3 loop spans 13 amino acids.

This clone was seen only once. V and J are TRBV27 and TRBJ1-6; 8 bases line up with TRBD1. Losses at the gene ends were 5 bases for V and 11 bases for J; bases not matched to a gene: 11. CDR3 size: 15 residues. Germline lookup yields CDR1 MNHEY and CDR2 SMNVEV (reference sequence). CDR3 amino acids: CASSPGDRSTPPLHF. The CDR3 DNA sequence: TGTGCCAGCAGTCCTGGGGACAGGTCTACGCCACCCCTCCACTTT.

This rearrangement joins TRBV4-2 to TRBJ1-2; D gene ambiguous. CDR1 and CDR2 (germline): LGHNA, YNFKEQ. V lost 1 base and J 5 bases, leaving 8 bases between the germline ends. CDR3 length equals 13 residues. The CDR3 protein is CASSQGADYGYTF. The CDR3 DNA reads TGTGCCAGCAGCCAAGGGGCAGATTATGGCTACACCTTC.

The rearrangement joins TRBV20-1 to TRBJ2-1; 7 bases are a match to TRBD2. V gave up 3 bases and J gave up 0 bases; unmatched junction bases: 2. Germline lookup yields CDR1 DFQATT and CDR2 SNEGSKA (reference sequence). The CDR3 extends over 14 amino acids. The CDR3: CSASGGSSYNEQFF. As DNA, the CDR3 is TGCAGTGCTAGTGGCGGGAGCTCCTACAATGAGCAGTTCTTC.

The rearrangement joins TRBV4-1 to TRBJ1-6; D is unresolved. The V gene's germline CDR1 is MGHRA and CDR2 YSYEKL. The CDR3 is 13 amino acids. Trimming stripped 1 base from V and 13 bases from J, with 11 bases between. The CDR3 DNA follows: TGCGCCAGCAGCCAAGGGGCCATTTCGCCCCTCCACTTT. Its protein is CASSQGAISPLHF.

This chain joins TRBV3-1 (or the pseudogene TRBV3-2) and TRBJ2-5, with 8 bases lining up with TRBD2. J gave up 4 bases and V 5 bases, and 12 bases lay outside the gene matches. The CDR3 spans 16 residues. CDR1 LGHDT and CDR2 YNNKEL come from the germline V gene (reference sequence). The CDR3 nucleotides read TGTGCCAGCAGCAGAGGGACTAGTGGTTTGGGAGAGACCCAGTACTTC. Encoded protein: CASSRGTSGLGETQYF.